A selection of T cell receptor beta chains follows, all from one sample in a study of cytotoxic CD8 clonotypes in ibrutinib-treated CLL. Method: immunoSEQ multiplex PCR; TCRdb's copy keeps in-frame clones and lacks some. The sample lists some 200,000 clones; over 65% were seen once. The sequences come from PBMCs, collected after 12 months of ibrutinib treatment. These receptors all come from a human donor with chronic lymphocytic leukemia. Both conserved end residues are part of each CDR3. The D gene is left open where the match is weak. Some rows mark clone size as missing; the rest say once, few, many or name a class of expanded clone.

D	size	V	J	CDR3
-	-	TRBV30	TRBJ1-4	CAWSSGPGTNEKLFF
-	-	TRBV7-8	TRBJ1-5	CASSLAINSNQPQHF
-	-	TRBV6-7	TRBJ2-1	CASSLRWTGTYNEQFF
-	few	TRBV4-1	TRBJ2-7	CASSQVPVYEQYF
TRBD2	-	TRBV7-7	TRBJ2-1	CASSQTSAYNEQFF
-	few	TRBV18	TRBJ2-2	CASSPLANTGELFF
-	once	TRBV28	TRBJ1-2	CAGGQPYGYTF
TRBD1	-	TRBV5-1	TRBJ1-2	CASSGRLTGPYGYTF
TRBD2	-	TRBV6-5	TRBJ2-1	CASSYDASGRYEQFF
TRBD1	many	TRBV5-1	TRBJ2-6	CASSLTGAGANVLTF
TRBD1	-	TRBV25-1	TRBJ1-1	CASSGRQGWSTEAFF
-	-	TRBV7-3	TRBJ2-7	CASSLGIRESWYEQYF
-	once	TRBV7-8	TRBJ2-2	CATKPGLNTGELFF
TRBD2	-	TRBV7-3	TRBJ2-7	CASSLGGASGIFF
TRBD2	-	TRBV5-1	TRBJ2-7	CASSLGAQRDGTYEQYF
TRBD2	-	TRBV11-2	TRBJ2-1	CASSLGGSRSYNEQFF
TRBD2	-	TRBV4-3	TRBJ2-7	CASSQALPTGTSGSYEQYF
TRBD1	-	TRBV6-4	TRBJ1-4	CASSDSGTGKNEKLFF
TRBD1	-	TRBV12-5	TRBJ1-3	CASRNDREAGNTIYF
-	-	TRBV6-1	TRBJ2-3	CASSEKGPVDTQYF
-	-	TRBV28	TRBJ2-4	CASSPFRTAKNIQYF
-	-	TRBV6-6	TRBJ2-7	CASKLASSHYEQYF
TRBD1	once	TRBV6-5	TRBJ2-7	CASSNLGQASYEQYF
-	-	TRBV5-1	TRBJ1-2	CASSSQGEGYGYTF
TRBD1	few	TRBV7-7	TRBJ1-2	CARGRDRGHYGYTF
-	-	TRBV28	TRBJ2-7	CASSSVGQGPGVSYEQYF
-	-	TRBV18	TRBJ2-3	CASSPQQGHTDTQYF
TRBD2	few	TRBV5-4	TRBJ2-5	CASSSGRETQYF
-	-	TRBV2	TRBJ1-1	CASRPGGTEAFF
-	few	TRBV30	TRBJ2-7	CAWTKWEAYEQYF
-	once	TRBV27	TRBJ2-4	CASSLQQGGAKNIQYF
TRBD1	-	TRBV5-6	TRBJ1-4	CASSFFDRDGEKLFF
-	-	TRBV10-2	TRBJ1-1	CASSQIGRLKDTEAFF
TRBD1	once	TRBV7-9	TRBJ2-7	CASRPGTGLSYEQYF
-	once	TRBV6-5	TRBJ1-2	CASSYHASYGYTF
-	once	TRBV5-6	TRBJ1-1	CASSLDQGRLTEAFF
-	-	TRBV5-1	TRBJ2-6	CASSLDGGPGANVLTF
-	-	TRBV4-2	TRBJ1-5	CASSQVTGINSQPQHF
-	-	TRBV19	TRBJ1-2	CASRGEKGGYTF
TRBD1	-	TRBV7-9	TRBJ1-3	CASSAGTGIHMRGNTIYF
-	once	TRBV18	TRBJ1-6	CASSPGGGNSPLHF
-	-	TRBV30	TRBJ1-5	CAWSRTGNQPQHF
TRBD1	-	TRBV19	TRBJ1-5	CASRDSSNQPQHF
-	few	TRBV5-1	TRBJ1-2	CASSSQWGYGYTF
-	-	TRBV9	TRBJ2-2	CASSVVVDGELFF
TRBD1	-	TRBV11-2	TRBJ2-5	CASSRTGGQETQYF
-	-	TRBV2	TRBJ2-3	CASSVREYTQYF
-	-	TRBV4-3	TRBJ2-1	CASSQDSGSYNEQFF
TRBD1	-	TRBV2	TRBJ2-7	CASRPGQGGSYEQYF
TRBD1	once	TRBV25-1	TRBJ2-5	CASSTSGRGKETQYF
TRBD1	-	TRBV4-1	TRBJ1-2	CASSQTPGQGRGYTF
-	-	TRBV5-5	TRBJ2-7	CASSLEDYSYEQYF
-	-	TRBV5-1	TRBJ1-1	CASSLHGDRTEAFF
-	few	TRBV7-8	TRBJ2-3	CASSPPGPREDTQYF
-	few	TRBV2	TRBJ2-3	CASRPQGPSTDTQYF
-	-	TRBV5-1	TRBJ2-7	CASSLGYPYEQYF
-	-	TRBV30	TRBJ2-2	CAWRRGNTGELFF
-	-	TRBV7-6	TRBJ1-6	CASSLGAGTANSPLHF
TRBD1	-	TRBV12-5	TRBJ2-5	CASAPDRGNQETQYF